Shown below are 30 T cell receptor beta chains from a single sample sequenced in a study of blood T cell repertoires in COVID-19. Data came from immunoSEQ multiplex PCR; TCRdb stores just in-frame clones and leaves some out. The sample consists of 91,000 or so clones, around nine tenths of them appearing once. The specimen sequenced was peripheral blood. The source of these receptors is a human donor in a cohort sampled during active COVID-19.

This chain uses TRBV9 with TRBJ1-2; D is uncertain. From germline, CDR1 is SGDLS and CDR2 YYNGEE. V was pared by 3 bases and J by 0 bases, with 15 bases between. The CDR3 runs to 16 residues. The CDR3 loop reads CASSATPSTANYGYTF. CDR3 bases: TGTGCCAGCAGCGCCACGCCAAGCACCGCTAACTATGGCTACACCTTC.

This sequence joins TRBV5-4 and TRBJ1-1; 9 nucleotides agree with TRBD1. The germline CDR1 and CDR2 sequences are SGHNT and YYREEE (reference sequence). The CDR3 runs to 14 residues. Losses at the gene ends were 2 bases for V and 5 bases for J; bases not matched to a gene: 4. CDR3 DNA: TGTGCCAGCAGCTTACAGGGGGCAAGTACTGAAGCTTTCTTT. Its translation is CASSLQGASTEAFF. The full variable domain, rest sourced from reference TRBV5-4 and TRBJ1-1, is ETGVTQSPTHLIKTRGQQVTLRCSSQSGHNTVSWYQQALGQGPQFIFQYYREEENGRGNFPPRFSGLQFPNYSSELNVNALELDDSALYLCASSLQGASTEAFFGQGTRLTVV.

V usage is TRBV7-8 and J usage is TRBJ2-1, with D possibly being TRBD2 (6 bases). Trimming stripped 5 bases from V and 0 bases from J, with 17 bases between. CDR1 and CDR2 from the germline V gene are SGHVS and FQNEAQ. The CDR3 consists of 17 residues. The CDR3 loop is CASSLGTPQDSYNEQFF. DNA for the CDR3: TGTGCCAGCAGCCTAGGGACTCCTCAGGACTCCTACAATGAGCAGTTCTTC.

Here the CDR3 reads CASSEGTGGQGKEYF. The CDR3 DNA is TGTGCCAGCAGTGAAGGGACAGGAGGTCAGGGGAAGGAGTACTTC. The chain uses TRBV2 and TRBJ2-7; 7 positions agree with TRBD1. The CDR3 consists of 15 residues. Unmatched junction bases numbered 14, after V lost 1 base and J lost 11 bases. Germline CDR1 is SNHLY and CDR2 is FYNNEI.

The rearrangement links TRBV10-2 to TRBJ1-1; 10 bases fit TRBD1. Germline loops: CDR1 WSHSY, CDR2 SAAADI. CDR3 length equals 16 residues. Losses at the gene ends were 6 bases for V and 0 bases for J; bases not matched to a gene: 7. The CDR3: CASRGDRGRMNTEAFF. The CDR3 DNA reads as TGCGCCAGCAGGGGGGACAGGGGTAGGATGAACACTGAAGCTTTCTTT.

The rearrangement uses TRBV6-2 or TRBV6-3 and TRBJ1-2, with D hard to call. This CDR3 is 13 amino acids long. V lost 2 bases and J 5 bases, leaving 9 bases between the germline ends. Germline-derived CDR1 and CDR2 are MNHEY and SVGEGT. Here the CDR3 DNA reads TGTGCCAGCAGTTACGGGCCCTATTATGGCTACACCTTC. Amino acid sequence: CASSYGPYYGYTF.

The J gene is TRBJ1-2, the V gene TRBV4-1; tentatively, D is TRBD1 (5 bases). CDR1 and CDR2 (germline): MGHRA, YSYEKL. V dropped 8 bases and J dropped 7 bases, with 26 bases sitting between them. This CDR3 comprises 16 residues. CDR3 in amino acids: CASEKGPQGRLGGYTF. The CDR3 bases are TGCGCCAGCGAAAAAGGGCCCCAGGGCAGGCTCGGTGGCTACACCTTC.

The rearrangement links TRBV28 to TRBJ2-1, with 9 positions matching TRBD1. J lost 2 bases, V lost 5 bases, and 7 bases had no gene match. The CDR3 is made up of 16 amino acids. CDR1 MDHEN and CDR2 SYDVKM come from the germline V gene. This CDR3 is CASSQGQGPPYNEQFF. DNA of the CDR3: TGTGCCAGCAGTCAAGGACAGGGGCCCCCCTACAATGAGCAGTTCTTC.

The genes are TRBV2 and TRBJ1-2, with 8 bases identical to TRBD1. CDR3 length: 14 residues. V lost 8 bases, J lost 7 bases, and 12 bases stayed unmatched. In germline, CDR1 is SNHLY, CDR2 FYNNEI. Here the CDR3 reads CASPSDWGTGGYTF. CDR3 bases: TGTGCCAGCCCTAGCGATTGGGGGACAGGTGGCTACACCTTC. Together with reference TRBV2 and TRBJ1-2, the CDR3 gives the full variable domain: EPEVTQTPSHQVTQMGQEVILRCVPISNHLYFYWYRQILGQKVEFLVSFYNNEISEKSEIFDDQFSVERPDGSNFTLKIRSTKLEDSAMYFCASPSDWGTGGYTFGSGTRLTVV.

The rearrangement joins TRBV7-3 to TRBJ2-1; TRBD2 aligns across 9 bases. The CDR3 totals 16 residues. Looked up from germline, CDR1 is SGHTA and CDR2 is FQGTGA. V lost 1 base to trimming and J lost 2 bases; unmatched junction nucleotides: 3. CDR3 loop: CASSLIGGGAYNEQFF. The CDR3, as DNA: TGTGCCAGCAGCTTAATAGGCGGGGGGGCCTACAATGAGCAGTTCTTC.

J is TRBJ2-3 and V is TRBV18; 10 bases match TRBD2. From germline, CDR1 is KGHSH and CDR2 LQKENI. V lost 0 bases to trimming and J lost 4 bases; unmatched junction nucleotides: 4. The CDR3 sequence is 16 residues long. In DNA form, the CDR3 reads TGTGCCAGCTCACCACCAAGCGGGGGGGGGCCAGATACGCAGTATTTT. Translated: CASSPPSGGGPDTQYF.

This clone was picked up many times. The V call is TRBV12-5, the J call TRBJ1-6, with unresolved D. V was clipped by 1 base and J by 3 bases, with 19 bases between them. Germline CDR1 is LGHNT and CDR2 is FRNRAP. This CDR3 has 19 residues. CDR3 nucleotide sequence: TGTGCTAGTGGTTTGGGAATCCGAGAGGTGAACTGCTATAATTCACCCCTCCACTTT. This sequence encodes CASGLGIREVNCYNSPLHF.

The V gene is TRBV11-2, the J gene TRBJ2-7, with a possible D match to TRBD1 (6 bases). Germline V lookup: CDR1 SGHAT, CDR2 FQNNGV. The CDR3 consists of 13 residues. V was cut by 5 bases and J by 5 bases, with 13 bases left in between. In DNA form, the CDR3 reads TGTGCCAGCAGCACCCCATACAGGGACGAGCAGTACTTC. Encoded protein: CASSTPYRDEQYF.

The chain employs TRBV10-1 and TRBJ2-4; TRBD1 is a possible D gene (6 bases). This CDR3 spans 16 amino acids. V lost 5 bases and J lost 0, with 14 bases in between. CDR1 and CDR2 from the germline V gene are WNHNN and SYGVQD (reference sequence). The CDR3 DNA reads TGCGCCAGCAGTAAACGTTACAGGGCAGCCAAAAACATTCAGTACTTC. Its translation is CASSKRYRAAKNIQYF.

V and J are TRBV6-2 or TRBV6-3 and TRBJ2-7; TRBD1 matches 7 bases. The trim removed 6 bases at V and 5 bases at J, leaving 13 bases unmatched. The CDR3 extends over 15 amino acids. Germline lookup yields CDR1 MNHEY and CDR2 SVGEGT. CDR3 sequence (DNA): TGTGCCAGCAGCGGACAGGCCCGCAGTAGGGACGAGCAGTACTTC. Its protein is CASSGQARSRDEQYF.

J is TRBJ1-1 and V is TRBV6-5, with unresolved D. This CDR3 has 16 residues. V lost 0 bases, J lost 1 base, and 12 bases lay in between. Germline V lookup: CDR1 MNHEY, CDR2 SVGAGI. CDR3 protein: CASSYSVPVANTEAFF. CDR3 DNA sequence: TGTGCCAGCAGTTACTCGGTTCCAGTCGCGAACACTGAAGCTTTCTTT.

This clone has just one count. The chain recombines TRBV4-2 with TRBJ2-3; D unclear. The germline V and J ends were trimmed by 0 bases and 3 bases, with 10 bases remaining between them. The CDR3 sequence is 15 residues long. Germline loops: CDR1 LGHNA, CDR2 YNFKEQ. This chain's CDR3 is CASSQDRTMTDTQYF. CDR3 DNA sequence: TGTGCCAGCAGCCAAGATAGAACTATGACAGATACGCAGTATTTT.

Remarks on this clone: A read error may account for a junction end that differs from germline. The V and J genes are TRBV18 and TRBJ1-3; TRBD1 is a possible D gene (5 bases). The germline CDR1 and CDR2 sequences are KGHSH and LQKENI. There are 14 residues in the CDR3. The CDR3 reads CASSRQRLGDTIYF. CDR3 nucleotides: TGTGCCAGCTCCCGACAGCGCCTTGGAGACACCATATATTTT.

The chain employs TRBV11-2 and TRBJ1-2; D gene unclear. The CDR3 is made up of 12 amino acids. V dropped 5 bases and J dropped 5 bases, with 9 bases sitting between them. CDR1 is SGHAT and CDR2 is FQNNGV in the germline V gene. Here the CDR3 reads CASSPSGYGYTF. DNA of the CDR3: TGTGCCAGCAGCCCATCGGGGTATGGCTACACCTTC.

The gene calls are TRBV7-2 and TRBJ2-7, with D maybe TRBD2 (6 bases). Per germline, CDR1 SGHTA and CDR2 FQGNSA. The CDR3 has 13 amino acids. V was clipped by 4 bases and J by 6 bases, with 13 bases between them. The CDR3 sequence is CASSSPGRGEQYF. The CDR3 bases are TGTGCCAGCAGCTCCCCCGGGCGGGGCGAGCAGTACTTC.

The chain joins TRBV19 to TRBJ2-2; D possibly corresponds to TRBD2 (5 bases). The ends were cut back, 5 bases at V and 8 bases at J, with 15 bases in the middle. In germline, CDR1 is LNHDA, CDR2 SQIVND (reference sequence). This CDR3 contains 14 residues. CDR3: CASSPDRTGGELFF. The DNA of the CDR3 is TGTGCCAGTAGTCCCGACCGGACTGGAGGGGAGCTGTTTTTT.

DNA of the CDR3: TGCGCCAGCAGCTTTAACAGGGGCGTTTACGAGCAGTACTTC. The encoded protein is CASSFNRGVYEQYF. The chain is built from TRBV5-1 and TRBJ2-7, with 7 nucleotides matching TRBD1. J was trimmed by 4 bases and V by 2 bases; bases with no gene match: 6. This CDR3 region has 14 residues. Germline CDR1 is SGHRS and CDR2 is YFSETQ.

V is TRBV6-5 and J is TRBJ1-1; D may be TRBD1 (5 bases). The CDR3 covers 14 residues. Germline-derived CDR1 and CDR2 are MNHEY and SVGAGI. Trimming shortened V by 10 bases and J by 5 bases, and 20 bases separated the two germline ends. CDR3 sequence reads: CATFRRRGMTEAFF. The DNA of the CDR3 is TGTGCCACATTCAGAAGGCGGGGGATGACTGAAGCTTTCTTT.

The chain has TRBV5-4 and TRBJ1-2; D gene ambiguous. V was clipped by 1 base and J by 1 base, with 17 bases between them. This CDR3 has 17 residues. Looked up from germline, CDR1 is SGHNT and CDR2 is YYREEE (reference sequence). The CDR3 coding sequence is TGTGCCAGCAGCTTGTATCTAAGGCCGGGTGGTAACTATGGCTACACCTTC. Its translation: CASSLYLRPGGNYGYTF. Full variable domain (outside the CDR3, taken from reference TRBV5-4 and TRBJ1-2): ETGVTQSPTHLIKTRGQQVTLRCSSQSGHNTVSWYQQALGQGPQFIFQYYREEENGRGNFPPRFSGLQFPNYSSELNVNALELDDSALYLCASSLYLRPGGNYGYTFGSGTRLTVV.

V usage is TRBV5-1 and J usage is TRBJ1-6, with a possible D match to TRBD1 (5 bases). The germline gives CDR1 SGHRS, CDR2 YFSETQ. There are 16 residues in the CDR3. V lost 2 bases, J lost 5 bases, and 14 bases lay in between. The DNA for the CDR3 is TGCGCCAGCAGCTTTCTCAGGGTTGATAATAATTCACCCCTCCACTTT. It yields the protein CASSFLRVDNNSPLHF.

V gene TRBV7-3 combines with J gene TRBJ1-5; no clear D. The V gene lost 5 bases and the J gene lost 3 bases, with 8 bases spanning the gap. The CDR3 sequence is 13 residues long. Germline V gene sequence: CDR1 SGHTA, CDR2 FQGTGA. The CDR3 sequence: CASSEAVNQPQHF. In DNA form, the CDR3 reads TGTGCCAGCAGCGAGGCAGTCAATCAGCCCCAGCATTTT.

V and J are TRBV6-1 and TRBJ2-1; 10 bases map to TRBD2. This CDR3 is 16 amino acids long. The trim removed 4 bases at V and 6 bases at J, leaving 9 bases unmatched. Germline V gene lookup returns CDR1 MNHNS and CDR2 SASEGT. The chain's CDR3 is CASSASPSGSFNEQFF. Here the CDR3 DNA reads TGTGCCAGCAGTGCCTCCCCTAGCGGGAGTTTCAATGAGCAGTTCTTC.

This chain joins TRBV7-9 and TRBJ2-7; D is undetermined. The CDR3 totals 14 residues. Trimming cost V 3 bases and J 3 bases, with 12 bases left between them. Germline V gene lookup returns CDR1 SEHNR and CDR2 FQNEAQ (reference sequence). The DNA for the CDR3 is TGTGCCAGCAGCTTCGAGACACTGGACTACGAGCAGTACTTC. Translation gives CASSFETLDYEQYF.

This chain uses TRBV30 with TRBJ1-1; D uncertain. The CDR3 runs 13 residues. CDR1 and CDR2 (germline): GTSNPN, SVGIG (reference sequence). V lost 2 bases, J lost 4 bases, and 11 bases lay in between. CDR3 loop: CAWSREMSTEAFF. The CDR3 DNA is TGTGCCTGGAGTAGGGAGATGAGCACTGAAGCTTTCTTT.

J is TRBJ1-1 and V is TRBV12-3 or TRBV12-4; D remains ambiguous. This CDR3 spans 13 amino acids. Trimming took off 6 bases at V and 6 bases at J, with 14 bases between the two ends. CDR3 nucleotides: TGTGCCAGCAGATCGACCCCACAGTCTGAAGCTTTCTTT. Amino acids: CASRSTPQSEAFF.